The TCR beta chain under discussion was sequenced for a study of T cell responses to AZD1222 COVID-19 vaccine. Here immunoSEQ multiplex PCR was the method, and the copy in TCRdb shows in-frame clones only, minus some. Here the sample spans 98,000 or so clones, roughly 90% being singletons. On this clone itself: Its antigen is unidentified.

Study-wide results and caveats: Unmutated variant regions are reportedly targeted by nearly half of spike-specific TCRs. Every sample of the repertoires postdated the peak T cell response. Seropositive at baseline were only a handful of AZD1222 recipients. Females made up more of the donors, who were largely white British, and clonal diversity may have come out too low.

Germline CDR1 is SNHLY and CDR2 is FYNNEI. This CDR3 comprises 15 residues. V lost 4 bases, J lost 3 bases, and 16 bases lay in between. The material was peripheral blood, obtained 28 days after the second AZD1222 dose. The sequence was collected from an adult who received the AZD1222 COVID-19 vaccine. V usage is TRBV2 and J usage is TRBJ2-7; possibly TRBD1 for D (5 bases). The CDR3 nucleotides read TGTGCCAGCAGTGTCGCGCAGGGATTGATCTACGAGCAGTACTTC. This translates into CASSVAQGLIYEQYF.